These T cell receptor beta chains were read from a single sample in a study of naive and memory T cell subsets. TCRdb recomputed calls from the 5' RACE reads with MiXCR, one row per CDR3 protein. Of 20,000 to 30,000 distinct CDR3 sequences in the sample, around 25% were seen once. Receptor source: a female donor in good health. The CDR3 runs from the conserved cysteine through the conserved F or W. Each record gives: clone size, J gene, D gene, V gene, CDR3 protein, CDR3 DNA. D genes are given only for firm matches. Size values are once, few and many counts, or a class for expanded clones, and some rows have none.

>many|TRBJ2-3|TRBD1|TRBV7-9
CASSLGQGGSYTQYF
TGTGCCAGCAGCTTAGGACAGGGGGGATCCTATACGCAGTATTTT
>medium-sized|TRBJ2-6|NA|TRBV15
CATSRSQGISGANVLTF
TGTGCCACCAGCAGGTCACAGGGAATTTCTGGGGCCAACGTCCTGACTTTC
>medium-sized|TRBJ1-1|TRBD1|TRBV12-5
CASGLVPGGARTEAFF
TGTGCTAGTGGTTTGGTCCCAGGGGGCGCAAGGACTGAAGCTTTCTTT
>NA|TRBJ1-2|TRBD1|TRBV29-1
CSVAPRQGVGYTF
TGCAGCGTTGCCCCCCGACAGGGGGTCGGCTACACCTTC
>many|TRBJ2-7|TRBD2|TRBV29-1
CSGAMLAGVTYEQYF
TGCAGCGGCGCGATGCTAGCGGGGGTCACCTACGAGCAGTACTTC
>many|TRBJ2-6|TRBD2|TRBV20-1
CSASRAGAGANVLTF
TGCAGTGCTAGCCGTGCGGGGGCTGGGGCCAACGTCCTGACTTTC
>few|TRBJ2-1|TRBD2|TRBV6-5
CASRGTSNYNEQFF
TGTGCCAGCAGGGGGACTAGCAACTACAATGAGCAGTTCTTC
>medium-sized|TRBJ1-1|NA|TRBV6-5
CASSAAVNTEAFF
TGTGCCAGCAGTGCCGCCGTGAACACTGAAGCTTTCTTT
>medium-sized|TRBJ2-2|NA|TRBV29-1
CSVGVVLNTGELFF
TGCAGCGTTGGGGTGGTCTTGAACACCGGGGAGCTGTTTTTT
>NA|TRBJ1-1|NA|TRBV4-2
CASSQARTENTEAFF
TGTGCCAGCAGCCAAGCAAGGACAGAAAACACTGAAGCTTTCTTT
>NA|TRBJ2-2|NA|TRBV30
CAWRLRGGVSTGELFF
TGTGCCTGGAGACTTAGGGGTGGCGTGAGCACCGGGGAGCTGTTTTTT
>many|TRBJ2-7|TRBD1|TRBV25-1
CASSPSPATGVSYEQYF
TGTGCCAGCAGTCCATCTCCCGCGACAGGGGTCTCCTACGAGCAGTACTTC
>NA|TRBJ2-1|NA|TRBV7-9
CASSFPEQFF
TGTGCCAGCAGCTTTCCCGAGCAGTTCTTC
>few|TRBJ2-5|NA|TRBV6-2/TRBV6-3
CASSYRITREGQETQYF
TGTGCCAGCAGTTACCGAATCACTAGAGAAGGTCAGGAGACCCAGTACTTC
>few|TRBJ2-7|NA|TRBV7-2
CASSLRSYEQYF
TGTGCCAGCAGCCTCAGGTCCTACGAGCAGTACTTC
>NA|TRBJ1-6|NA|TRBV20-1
CSARGAQSSYNSPLHF
TGCAGTGCTAGGGGGGCGCAGAGCTCCTATAATTCACCCCTCCACTTT
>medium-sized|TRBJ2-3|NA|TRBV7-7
CASSLTATTDTQYF
TGTGCCAGCAGCTTGACCGCAACCACAGATACGCAGTATTTT
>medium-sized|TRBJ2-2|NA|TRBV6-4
CASTATVNTGELFF
TGTGCCAGCACGGCGACAGTTAACACCGGGGAGCTGTTTTTT
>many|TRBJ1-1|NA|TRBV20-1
CSAAVQPNTEAFF
TGCAGTGCGGCGGTTCAGCCGAACACTGAAGCTTTCTTT
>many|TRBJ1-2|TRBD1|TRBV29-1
CSAGDRGPTGYTF
TGCAGCGCCGGGGACAGGGGGCCAACAGGCTACACCTTC
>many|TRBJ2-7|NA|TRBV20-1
CSAGRGGPLQYF
TGCAGTGCTGGCCGTGGGGGGCCTTTGCAGTACTTC
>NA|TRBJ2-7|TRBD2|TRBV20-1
CSAAGTSESRQYF
TGCAGTGCTGCCGGGACTAGCGAAAGTCGGCAGTACTTC
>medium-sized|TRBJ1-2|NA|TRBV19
CASSIAQGGLGGYTF
TGTGCCAGTAGTATAGCACAGGGCGGCTTAGGCGGCTACACCTTC
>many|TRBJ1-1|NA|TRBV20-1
CSASLTFEAFF
TGCAGTGCTAGTTTAACATTTGAAGCTTTCTTT
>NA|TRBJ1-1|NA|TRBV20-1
CSARHPGSRAFF
TGCAGTGCTAGGCACCCAGGGTCGAGGGCTTTCTTT
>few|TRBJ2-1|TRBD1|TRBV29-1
CSVVGGQVTTEQFF
TGCAGCGTTGTAGGCGGACAGGTCACCACTGAGCAGTTCTTC
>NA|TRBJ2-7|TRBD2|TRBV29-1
CSVEETSGGRVF
TGCAGCGTTGAAGAGACTAGCGGCGGCCGGGTCTTC